A single sample gave rise to the 16 T cell receptor beta chains below, sequenced in a study of blood T cell repertoires in COVID-19. Here immunoSEQ multiplex PCR was the method, and the copy in TCRdb shows in-frame clones only, minus some. The data contain about 180,000 clones, roughly four fifths of them seen just once; the ten biggest clones take up more than 1.5%. Sequences were obtained from peripheral blood. The source of these receptors is a human donor in a cohort sampled during active COVID-19.

The V call is TRBV15, the J call TRBJ2-7; 16 bases fit TRBD2. This CDR3 region has 16 residues. The trim removed 4 bases at V and 2 bases at J, leaving 2 bases unmatched. Germline assignment: CDR1 LNHNV and CDR2 YYDKDF (reference sequence). CDR3 residues: CATSTGTSGGAYEQYF. The CDR3 DNA reads as TGTGCCACCAGCACCGGGACTAGCGGGGGGGCCTACGAGCAGTACTTC.

The chain combines TRBV18 with TRBJ1-5; D is possibly TRBD1 (5 bases). Trimming took off 1 base at V and 0 bases at J, with 16 bases between the two ends. In germline, CDR1 is KGHSH, CDR2 LQKENI. The CDR3 consists of 18 residues. The CDR3 DNA follows: TGTGCCAGCTCACCACAGGGAAGGGGTTTGGTTAGCAATCAGCCCCAGCATTTT. Its translation is CASSPQGRGLVSNQPQHF.

The gene calls are TRBV5-1 and TRBJ2-3; tentative D call: TRBD1 (5 bases). Per the germline V gene, CDR1 is SGHRS and CDR2 is YFSETQ. V dropped 0 bases and J dropped 7 bases, with 12 bases sitting between them. This CDR3 comprises 14 residues. The chain's CDR3 is CASSLGQGSHTQYF. CDR3 in DNA: TGCGCCAGCAGCTTGGGGCAGGGAAGCCATACGCAGTATTTT.

The chain is built from TRBV19 and TRBJ2-6; the D is unclear. The V gene lost 3 bases and the J gene lost 2 bases, with 8 bases spanning the gap. The CDR3 runs 15 residues. The V gene's germline CDR1 is LNHDA and CDR2 SQIVND (reference sequence). Written as DNA, the CDR3 is TGTGCCAGTAGTATGAGGCAACCTGGGGCCAACGTCCTGACTTTC. Protein sequence: CASSMRQPGANVLTF.

This clone was detected once. The J gene is TRBJ1-1, the V gene TRBV27; 8 bases align to TRBD1. The CDR3 totals 15 residues. The germline gives CDR1 MNHEY, CDR2 SMNVEV (reference sequence). The V segment lost 2 bases and the J segment 1 base; nucleotides outside the gene matches: 3. The CDR3 DNA reads TGTGCCAGCAGTTTACTGGACAGGGCGAACACTGAAGCTTTCTTT. Protein: CASSLLDRANTEAFF.

This sequence joins TRBV2 and TRBJ1-6; TRBD1 might be the D (6 bases). The ends were cut back, 7 bases at V and 7 bases at J, with 11 bases in the middle. CDR1 is SNHLY and CDR2 is FYNNEI in the germline V gene. CDR3 length: 13 amino acids. CDR3 sequence: CASTRTENSPLHF. DNA of the CDR3: TGTGCCAGCACCCGGACAGAGAATTCACCCCTCCACTTT.

The V call is TRBV19, the J call TRBJ1-2; 7 bases match TRBD1. The V and J ends lost 1 base and 4 bases, in that order; junction bases with no gene match: 6. The CDR3 covers 15 residues. Germline V gene data show CDR1 as LNHDA and CDR2 as SQIVND (reference sequence). This chain's CDR3 is CASSIARTGLYGYTF. Written as DNA, the CDR3 is TGTGCCAGTAGTATAGCTCGGACAGGTCTCTATGGCTACACCTTC. Full variable domain (remainder filled in from reference TRBV19 and TRBJ1-2): DGGITQSPKYLFRKEGQNVTLSCEQNLNHDAMYWYRQDPGQGLRLIYYSQIVNDFQKGDIAEGYSVSREKKESFPLTVTSAQKNPTAFYLCASSIARTGLYGYTFGSGTRLTVV.

In its sample, this clone was seen once. V gene TRBV5-1 combines with J gene TRBJ2-5; 8 nucleotides match TRBD2. With V trimmed by 2 bases and J by 13 bases, 13 bases remained unmatched. In germline, CDR1 is SGHRS, CDR2 YFSETQ. CDR3 length: 14 amino acids. CDR3 coding DNA: TGCGCCAGCAGCTTTGATCCCGGGATCGCGGGGGGGTACTTC. This translates into CASSFDPGIAGGYF.

The J gene is TRBJ2-3, the V gene TRBV5-1; tentatively, D is TRBD1 (6 bases). V gave up 6 bases and J gave up 8 bases, with 22 bases separating them. The V gene's germline CDR1 is SGHRS and CDR2 YFSETQ. The CDR3 has 15 amino acids. The CDR3 loop reads CASNRDTPRRSTQYF. The CDR3 coding sequence is TGCGCCAGCAACCGGGACACACCACGGAGGAGTACGCAGTATTTT.

V and J are TRBV24-1 and TRBJ1-2; tentative D call: TRBD1 (6 bases). V shed 5 bases and J shed 8 bases, with 17 bases lying between them. CDR1 KGHDR and CDR2 SFDVKD come from the germline V gene. There are 14 residues in the CDR3. The CDR3 spells CATSVPGHSWGYTF. The CDR3 bases are TGTGCCACCAGTGTCCCGGGACACTCGTGGGGCTACACCTTC.

The V and J genes are TRBV2 and TRBJ1-1, with D possibly being TRBD1 (6 bases). V was trimmed by 7 bases and J by 1 base, leaving 10 bases between them. The CDR3 length is 13 residues. The germline gives CDR1 SNHLY, CDR2 FYNNEI. DNA of the CDR3: TGTGCCAGCACCAAGGGGGAGAACACTGAAGCTTTCTTT. Translated, it gives CASTKGENTEAFF.

This rearrangement joins TRBV2 to TRBJ1-1; D possibly corresponds to TRBD1 (6 bases). CDR1 SNHLY and CDR2 FYNNEI come from the germline V gene. The germline V and J ends were trimmed by 5 bases and 1 base, with 8 bases remaining between them. The CDR3 is 13 amino acids. The CDR3: CASSTTGNTEAFF. The CDR3 DNA is TGTGCCAGCAGTACGACAGGGAACACTGAAGCTTTCTTT.

This clone was counted a few times. The rearrangement links TRBV7-2 to TRBJ1-1, with D possibly being TRBD1 (6 bases). The CDR3 totals 16 residues. V lost 1 base to trimming and J lost 1 base, with 13 bases between them. Germline CDR1 SGHTA, CDR2 FQGNSA. Here the CDR3 reads CASSLVFQGKNTEAFF. The DNA for the CDR3 is TGTGCCAGCAGCTTAGTTTTTCAGGGGAAGAACACTGAAGCTTTCTTT.

The chain links TRBV6-5 to TRBJ1-6; 9 bases match TRBD1. V trimming: 6 bases; J trimming: 10 bases; junction bases outside the gene matches: 7. The CDR3 extends over 14 amino acids. CDR1 is MNHEY and CDR2 is SVGAGI in the germline V gene. The CDR3 DNA is TGTGCCAGCAGCCCCGGGACAGGGCGGTCACCCCTCCACTTT. It is translated as CASSPGTGRSPLHF.

The chain carries TRBV24-1 and TRBJ2-7, with 7 positions matching TRBD1. CDR1 is KGHDR and CDR2 is SFDVKD in the germline V gene. This CDR3 spans 19 amino acids. After removal of 6 bases from V and 1 base from J, the junction contained 20 bases not matched to a gene. CDR3 DNA sequence: TGTGCCACCAGTTCATCCTACCGGGACAGCCCCGAAATTTCCTACGAGCAGTACTTC. It translates to CATSSSYRDSPEISYEQYF.

This chain uses TRBV12-5 with TRBJ2-5; 10 positions agree with TRBD1. V lost 2 bases, J lost 4 bases, and 4 bases stayed unmatched. This CDR3 has 15 residues. The germline V gene has CDR1 LGHNT and CDR2 FRNRAP. CDR3 nucleotides: TGTGCTAGTGGTTTGATGTGGGACAGGGGAGAGACCCAGTACTTC. This codes for CASGLMWDRGETQYF.